What follows are 32 T cell receptor beta chains derived from one specimen sequenced in a study of blood T cell repertoires in COVID-19 (dated by TCRdb to 2020 to 2021). The library was made by the immunoSEQ multiplex PCR assay. The clones in this table, taken by TCRdb from immuneACCESS, are in-frame only. Not every clone is retained; where verified, under half of the shortfall comes from an unresolved V gene, and the cause of the rest is unknown. The sample records about 220,000 clones, roughly 85% of which are singletons. The ten largest clones capture roughly 5% of the sample. The sample was PBMCs or T cells enriched from blood (not recorded which). The receptors originated from a woman between 45 and 60 years old who had been exposed to COVID-19.

This chain connects TRBV5-1 to TRBJ2-3; tentatively, D is TRBD2 (7 bases). Per germline, CDR1 SGHRS and CDR2 YFSETQ. The CDR3 totals 16 residues. Deletions cut 5 bases from V and 0 bases from J, with 16 bases between. CDR3 coding DNA: TGCGCCAGCAGGAGAGGAGGGGGGGTAAGCACAGATACGCAGTATTTT. Translation gives CASRRGGGVSTDTQYF.

This clone has just one count. The J gene is TRBJ2-1, the V gene TRBV2; 8 bases line up with TRBD1. Germline V gene data show CDR1 as SNHLY and CDR2 as FYNNEI. CDR3 length: 14 amino acids. Trimming at V came to 6 bases and at J to 8 bases, leaving 9 bases not matched to a gene. The CDR3 here is CASSLLQGVDEQFF. DNA of the CDR3: TGTGCCAGCAGCCTTTTACAGGGGGTGGATGAGCAGTTCTTC.

The chain uses TRBV19 and TRBJ1-3; D is uncertain. Trimming removed 8 bases from V and 1 base from J, with 12 bases in between. The CDR3 loop spans 14 amino acids. CDR1 is LNHDA, CDR2 SQIVND, per germline (reference sequence). In DNA, the CDR3 is TGTGCCAGTCGCTATATGGTTTCTGGAAACACCATATATTTT. This gives the protein CASRYMVSGNTIYF. The full variable domain, rest sourced from reference TRBV19 and TRBJ1-3, is DGGITQSPKYLFRKEGQNVTLSCEQNLNHDAMYWYRQDPGQGLRLIYYSQIVNDFQKGDIAEGYSVSREKKESFPLTVTSAQKNPTAFYLCASRYMVSGNTIYFGEGSWLTVV.

The genes are TRBV6-6 and TRBJ2-2, with D possibly being TRBD1 (6 bases). The CDR3 consists of 12 residues. Deletions cut 11 bases from V and 7 bases from J, with 14 bases between. CDR1 and CDR2 (germline): MNHNY, SVGAGI (reference sequence). The CDR3 DNA is TGTGCCGTCGTGGGCAGGGGCGGGGAGCTGTTTTTT. It yields the protein CAVVGRGGELFF.

V and J are TRBV5-6 and TRBJ2-1, with a weak D call TRBD2 (5 bases). This CDR3 is built from 15 residues. The V gene's germline CDR1 is SGHDT and CDR2 YYEEEE. V was clipped by 4 bases and J by 2 bases, with 13 bases between them. The CDR3 DNA is TGTGCCAGCAGCGCGGGCGCTGGGCCCTACAATGAGCAGTTCTTC. It is translated as CASSAGAGPYNEQFF. The full variable domain, its missing parts supplied by reference TRBV5-6 and TRBJ2-1, is DAGVTQSPTHLIKTRGQQVTLRCSPKSGHDTVSWYQQALGQGPQFIFQYYEEEERQRGNFPDRFSGHQFPNYSSELNVNALLLGDSALYLCASSAGAGPYNEQFFGPGTRLTVL.

The chain links TRBV12-3 or TRBV12-4 to TRBJ1-1; D call uncertain. The CDR3 is made up of 13 amino acids. Trimming cost V 6 bases and J 6 bases, with 14 bases left between them. The CDR3 nucleotides are TGTGCCAGCAGCAACCCAGGTCGGCCTGAAGCTTTCTTT. Encoded protein: CASSNPGRPEAFF.

The gene calls are TRBV15 and TRBJ2-5; possibly TRBD2 for D (7 bases). CDR3 length: 15 residues. V shed 3 bases and J shed 7 bases, with 18 bases lying between them. Germline V CDR1 and CDR2: LNHNV, YYDKDF (reference sequence). The CDR3: CATSRGGARRGTQYF. Here the CDR3 DNA reads TGTGCCACCAGCAGGGGGGGGGCCCGGAGGGGGACCCAGTACTTC.

V gene TRBV7-9 combines with J gene TRBJ1-2; tentative D call: TRBD1 (6 bases). Deletions cut 6 bases from V and 4 bases from J, with 21 bases between. The CDR3 spans 16 residues. CDR1 SEHNR and CDR2 FQNEAQ come from the germline V gene (reference sequence). The CDR3 DNA is TGTGCCAGCAGGGAATTACGGGACACCAGAGCCTATGGCTACACCTTC. Amino acids: CASRELRDTRAYGYTF.

The chain combines TRBV7-2 with TRBJ1-2, with D tentatively TRBD1 (5 bases). Germline V gene sequence: CDR1 SGHTA, CDR2 FQGNSA. The CDR3 is 15 residues long. V lost 3 bases and J lost 4, with 15 bases in between. The CDR3 spells CASSFFPGPGYGYTF. The CDR3 coding sequence is TGTGCCAGCAGCTTCTTCCCAGGGCCTGGCTATGGCTACACCTTC.

The rearrangement joins TRBV5-1 to TRBJ1-6; a possible D gene is TRBD1 (6 bases). The CDR3 runs 16 residues. Trimming left V 0 bases short and J 6 bases short, with 13 bases between. In germline, CDR1 is SGHRS, CDR2 YFSETQ. This chain's CDR3 is CASSLGLGRGNSPLHF. The CDR3 DNA reads as TGCGCCAGCAGCTTGGGGTTGGGCAGGGGTAATTCACCCCTCCACTTT.

J is TRBJ2-6 and V is TRBV6-6; D possibly corresponds to TRBD2 (5 bases). The CDR3 runs 18 residues. Germline V gene data show CDR1 as MNHNY and CDR2 as SVGAGI (reference sequence). V was trimmed by 5 bases and J by 0 bases, leaving 17 bases between them. The CDR3 protein is CASSRDYKPSSGANVLTF. As DNA, the CDR3 is TGTGCCAGCAGTCGCGACTACAAACCCTCCTCTGGGGCCAACGTCCTGACTTTC.

For this clone: The junction departs from the called germline gene at one end, perhaps through a read error. The chain has TRBV12-3 or TRBV12-4 and TRBJ1-1, with D possibly TRBD1 on 5 matching bases. The CDR3 runs to 13 residues. The CDR3 here is CASRNSRASRSLF. For the CDR3, the DNA is TGTGCCAGCAGGAATTCCAGGGCCTCCCGGTCGCTCTTT.

The genes are TRBV19 and TRBJ1-2; D unclear. This CDR3 has 12 residues. V was pared by 9 bases and J by 8 bases, with 16 bases between. Germline V gene lookup returns CDR1 LNHDA and CDR2 SQIVND (reference sequence). The CDR3 DNA sequence: TGTGCCAGCAATGGGAGGAAGGTCGGCTACACCTTC. Translated, it gives CASNGRKVGYTF. Drawing the rest from reference TRBV19 and TRBJ1-2, the complete variable domain is DGGITQSPKYLFRKEGQNVTLSCEQNLNHDAMYWYRQDPGQGLRLIYYSQIVNDFQKGDIAEGYSVSREKKESFPLTVTSAQKNPTAFYLCASNGRKVGYTFGSGTRLTVV.

For the CDR3, the DNA is TGTGCCACCTCTGGGGTCGGGAACGGAGCTAACTATGGCTACACCTTC. Translating it yields CATSGVGNGANYGYTF. This sequence joins TRBV24-1 and TRBJ1-2; D ambiguous. CDR1 KGHDR and CDR2 SFDVKD come from the germline V gene. Trimming removed 9 bases at V and 0 bases at J, with 19 bases between. CDR3 length: 16 amino acids.

The chain employs TRBV18 and TRBJ1-1, with no clear D. The CDR3 contains 15 residues. Germline CDR1 reads KGHSH; CDR2 reads LQKENI. V gave up 0 bases and J gave up 1 base, with 9 bases separating them. The CDR3 region has the DNA TGTGCCAGCTCACCACCGAAGGGAGCGAACACTGAAGCTTTCTTT. It yields the protein CASSPPKGANTEAFF.

The V gene is TRBV7-9, the J gene TRBJ1-1; perhaps TRBD1 as D (5 bases). The germline V and J ends were trimmed by 7 bases and 5 bases, with 20 bases remaining between them. The CDR3 spans 15 residues. The germline gives CDR1 SEHNR, CDR2 FQNEAQ (reference sequence). CDR3 sequence reads: CASTWVGMGRTEAFF. CDR3 nucleotide sequence: TGTGCCAGCACCTGGGTGGGAATGGGGCGAACTGAAGCTTTCTTT.

The genes are TRBV30 and TRBJ1-2, with D perhaps TRBD1 (6 bases). Between the trimmed V and J ends, which lost 4 bases and 8 bases, there was a span of 11 bases. Germline CDR1 reads GTSNPN; CDR2 reads SVGIG (reference sequence). CDR3 length: 11 residues. For the CDR3, the DNA is TGTGCCTGGATACAGGGTTACGGCTACACCTTC. It yields the protein CAWIQGYGYTF.

The chain links TRBV4-3 to TRBJ1-2; 11 nucleotides align to TRBD1. Germline V gives CDR1 LGHNA, CDR2 YSLEER. J lost 3 bases, V lost 0 bases, and 9 bases had no gene match. This CDR3 region has 18 residues. In nucleotides, the CDR3 is TGCGCCAGCAGCCAAGAAGGGGACAGGGGGTTAAGTGACTATGGCTACACCTTC. The encoded protein is CASSQEGDRGLSDYGYTF.

This chain connects TRBV19 to TRBJ2-2; D perhaps matches TRBD1 (6 bases). Trimming left V 1 base short and J 3 bases short, with 12 bases between. The CDR3 consists of 16 residues. The germline V gene has CDR1 LNHDA and CDR2 SQIVND (reference sequence). As DNA, the CDR3 is TGTGCCAGTAGTATAGGATTCACAGGGTACACCGGGGAGCTGTTTTTT. Translation: CASSIGFTGYTGELFF. The entire variable domain, with the rest obtained from reference TRBV19 and TRBJ2-2, is as follows: DGGITQSPKYLFRKEGQNVTLSCEQNLNHDAMYWYRQDPGQGLRLIYYSQIVNDFQKGDIAEGYSVSREKKESFPLTVTSAQKNPTAFYLCASSIGFTGYTGELFFGEGSRLTVL.

The CDR3: CASSLQGARTEAFF. The CDR3 DNA reads as TGTGCCAGCAGCTTACAGGGGGCAAGAACTGAAGCTTTCTTT. V usage is TRBV7-3 and J usage is TRBJ1-1; TRBD1 agrees at 8 bases. J was trimmed by 5 bases and V by 2 bases; bases with no gene match: 4. The germline CDR1 and CDR2 sequences are SGHTA and FQGTGA. This CDR3 contains 14 residues. Supplemented by reference TRBV7-3 and TRBJ1-1, the full variable domain reads GAGVSQTPSNKVTEKGKYVELRCDPISGHTALYWYRQSLGQGPEFLIYFQGTGAADDSGLPNDRFFAVRPEGSVSTLKIQRTERGDSAVYLCASSLQGARTEAFFGQGTRLTVV.

This clone was seen more than once but under ten times. Other nucleotide sequences in the sample specify the same CDR3. The V and J genes are TRBV7-2 and TRBJ2-1; a weak D match, TRBD2 (6 bases). V was cut by 0 bases and J by 1 base, with 7 bases left in between. Germline V CDR1 and CDR2: SGHTA, FQGNSA. CDR3 length equals 15 residues. This CDR3 reads CASSLAAGSYNEQFF. CDR3 nucleotides: TGTGCCAGCAGCTTAGCAGCGGGTTCCTACAATGAGCAGTTCTTC. The whole variable domain, filled in from reference TRBV7-2 and TRBJ2-1, reads GAGVSQSPSNKVTEKGKDVELRCDPISGHTALYWYRQSLGQGLEFLIYFQGNSAPDKSGLPSDRFSAERTGGSVSTLTIQRTQQEDSAVYLCASSLAAGSYNEQFFGPGTRLTVL.

This clone appeared a few times. Written as DNA, the CDR3 is TGTGCCATCAACCGGGACAGGGACTCTGGCTACACCTTC. This sequence encodes CAINRDRDSGYTF. V gene TRBV10-3 combines with J gene TRBJ1-2; TRBD1 agrees at 9 bases. This CDR3 has 13 amino acids. V shed 7 bases, J shed 7 bases, and the junction held 7 bases outside the gene matches. The germline gives CDR1 ENHRY, CDR2 SYGVKD.

The chain joins TRBV11-3 to TRBJ1-1; D perhaps matches TRBD1 (6 bases). The CDR3 runs to 13 residues. From germline, CDR1 is SGHNT and CDR2 YENEEA. V lost 5 bases and J lost 4, with 11 bases in between. This CDR3 reads CASSRTGITEAFF. In DNA, the CDR3 is TGTGCCAGCAGCCGTACAGGGATCACTGAAGCTTTCTTT.

J is TRBJ1-1 and V is TRBV5-5; D is unclear. Trimming pared 0 bases from V and 6 bases from J, leaving 15 bases between. This CDR3 has 15 residues. Germline V gene sequence: CDR1 SGHKS, CDR2 YYEKEE (reference sequence). In nucleotides, the CDR3 is TGTGCCAGCAGCTTGGGGGCCGGGGTATTCGCTGAAGCTTTCTTT. Its translation is CASSLGAGVFAEAFF.

The CDR3 nucleotides read TGTGCCAGCAGTGATCGTAACAGGGGCTCTGGGGCCAACGTCCTGACTTTC. Its translation is CASSDRNRGSGANVLTF. This chain links TRBV6-1 with TRBJ2-6; 7 nucleotides align to TRBD1. The V and J ends lost 3 bases and 0 bases, in that order; junction bases with no gene match: 5. There are 17 residues in the CDR3. Germline V gene sequence: CDR1 MNHNS, CDR2 SASEGT.

This sequence joins TRBV10-3 and TRBJ2-3; D is uncertain. V lost 1 base to trimming and J lost 3 bases, with 5 bases between them. Germline CDR1 ENHRY, CDR2 SYGVKD. The CDR3 sequence is 13 residues long. CDR3 nucleotides: TGTGCCATCAGTGAGTACCTAACAGATACGCAGTATTTT. The encoded protein is CAISEYLTDTQYF.

The chain joins TRBV19 to TRBJ2-3, with 10 bases identical to TRBD1. Per germline, CDR1 LNHDA and CDR2 SQIVND (reference sequence). This CDR3 is 16 amino acids long. V shed 6 bases, J shed 0 bases, and the junction held 6 bases outside the gene matches. The CDR3: CASSLRTGGSTDTQYF. CDR3 nucleotide sequence: TGTGCCAGTAGCCTAAGGACAGGGGGGAGCACAGATACGCAGTATTTT.

The gene calls are TRBV10-2 and TRBJ1-5, with D unclear. Germline V gives CDR1 WSHSY, CDR2 SAAADI. Trimming left V 2 bases short and J 4 bases short, with 3 bases between. The CDR3 has 12 residues. CDR3 loop: CASSEQNQPQHF. The CDR3 DNA sequence: TGCGCCAGCAGTGAGCAGAATCAGCCCCAGCATTTT.

The CDR3 protein is CASSFSVSEQFF. CDR3 DNA: TGTGCCAGCAGTTTCAGTGTTTCTGAGCAGTTCTTC. This chain connects TRBV12-3 or TRBV12-4 to TRBJ2-1, with unresolved D. The CDR3 is 12 residues long. Trimming stripped 3 bases from V and 9 bases from J, with 9 bases between.

A single count supports this clone. V gene TRBV2 combines with J gene TRBJ1-5, with D hard to call. This CDR3 contains 13 residues. Per the germline V gene, CDR1 is SNHLY and CDR2 is FYNNEI. Trimming removed 6 bases from V and 5 bases from J, with 11 bases in between. The CDR3 DNA reads as TGTGCCAGCAGACCAGGAGCGGATCAGCCCCAGCATTTT. It specifies CASRPGADQPQHF.

The chain uses TRBV18 and TRBJ1-2; TRBD1 matches at 8 bases. This CDR3 has 14 residues. J gave up 8 bases and V 4 bases, and 9 bases lay outside the gene matches. Germline-derived CDR1 and CDR2 are KGHSH and LQKENI. The CDR3 loop is CASSLPDRVSGYTF. For the CDR3, the DNA is TGTGCCAGCTCACTTCCGGACAGGGTGAGCGGCTACACCTTC.

The chain recombines TRBV18 with TRBJ1-2; 7 nucleotides match TRBD1. CDR3 size: 15 residues. Trimming removed 4 bases from V and 6 bases from J; junction bases left unmatched: 11. CDR1 and CDR2 (germline): KGHSH, LQKENI. The CDR3: CASSLPLTGTDGYTF. The CDR3 DNA reads TGTGCCAGCTCACTTCCACTGACAGGGACAGATGGCTACACCTTC.